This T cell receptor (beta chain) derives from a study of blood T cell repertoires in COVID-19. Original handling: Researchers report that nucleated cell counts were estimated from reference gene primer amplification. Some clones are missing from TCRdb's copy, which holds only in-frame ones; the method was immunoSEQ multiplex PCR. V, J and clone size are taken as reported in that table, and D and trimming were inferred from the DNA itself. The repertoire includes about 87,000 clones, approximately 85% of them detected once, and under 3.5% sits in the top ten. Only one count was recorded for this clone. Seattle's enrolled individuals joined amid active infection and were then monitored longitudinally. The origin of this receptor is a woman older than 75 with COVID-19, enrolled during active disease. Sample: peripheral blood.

CDR3 nucleotides: TGCGCCAGCAGCTCCGGAGGCTCGGAGACCCAGTACTTC. This translates into CASSSGGSETQYF. The V gene is TRBV5-1, the J gene TRBJ2-5; possibly TRBD2 for D (5 bases). The germline V gene encodes CDR1 SGHRS and CDR2 YFSETQ. The CDR3 loop spans 13 amino acids. Between the trimmed V and J ends, which lost 3 bases and 5 bases, there was a span of 11 bases. Full variable domain (remainder filled in from reference TRBV5-1 and TRBJ2-5): KAGVTQTPRYLIKTRGQQVTLSCSPISGHRSVSWYQQTPGQGLQFLFEYFSETQRNKGNFPGRFSGRQFSNSRSEMNVSTLELGDSALYLCASSSGGSETQYFGPGTRLLVL.